These T cell receptor beta chains were read from a single sample in a study of blood T cell repertoires in COVID-19. Assay used: immunoSEQ multiplex PCR; TCRdb lists only in-frame clones, some missing. Of about 160,000 clones in the sample, around nine tenths were seen once. What was sequenced was PBMCs or T cells enriched from blood (not recorded which). Receptors were obtained from a woman aged 50 to 60 who had recovered from COVID-19. Both conserved end residues are part of each CDR3. Each record gives: V gene, clone size, D gene, J gene, CDR3 protein, CDR3 DNA. A D gene is named only where the DNA matches it firmly. Rows may omit the clone size; those that give it use once, few, many or a size class.

v_gene: TRBV7-9
abundance: once
d_gene: TRBD1
j_gene: TRBJ2-6
CDR3aa: CASSLDAGTGDPGANVLTF
CDR3nt: TGTGCCAGCAGCTTAGACGCCGGGACAGGTGATCCTGGGGCCAACGTCCTGACTTTC

v_gene: TRBV25-1
abundance: NA
d_gene: NA
j_gene: TRBJ2-4
CDR3aa: CASSETGPIAKNIQYF
CDR3nt: TGTGCCAGCAGTGAAACAGGGCCGATAGCCAAAAACATTCAGTACTTC

v_gene: TRBV4-1
abundance: NA
d_gene: NA
j_gene: TRBJ2-7
CDR3aa: CASSPRGSPYEQYF
CDR3nt: TGCGCCAGCAGCCCCCGAGGTAGCCCCTACGAGCAGTACTTC

v_gene: TRBV13
abundance: NA
d_gene: NA
j_gene: TRBJ1-1
CDR3aa: CASRPPGGGMNTEAFF
CDR3nt: TGTGCCAGCAGGCCCCCGGGGGGCGGCATGAACACTGAAGCTTTCTTT

v_gene: TRBV5-8
abundance: NA
d_gene: NA
j_gene: TRBJ2-6
CDR3aa: CASSSSQGGGANVLTF
CDR3nt: TGTGCCAGCAGCTCATCTCAGGGTGGTGGGGCCAACGTCCTGACTTTC

v_gene: TRBV19
abundance: once
d_gene: TRBD1
j_gene: TRBJ2-7
CDR3aa: CASSEQGGFSYEQYF
CDR3nt: TGTGCCAGTAGTGAACAGGGGGGTTTTTCCTACGAGCAGTACTTC

v_gene: TRBV18
abundance: NA
d_gene: TRBD1
j_gene: TRBJ2-2
CDR3aa: CASSPARSQGVGELFF
CDR3nt: TGTGCCAGCTCACCAGCCCGGAGCCAGGGGGTCGGGGAGCTGTTTTTT

v_gene: TRBV11-3
abundance: NA
d_gene: TRBD1
j_gene: TRBJ1-4
CDR3aa: CASSRDRGPNEKLFF
CDR3nt: TGTGCCAGCAGCCGCGACAGGGGTCCTAATGAAAAACTGTTTTTT

v_gene: TRBV4-1
abundance: NA
d_gene: TRBD2
j_gene: TRBJ2-1
CDR3aa: CASSPGGFQSSYNEQFF
CDR3nt: TGCGCCAGCAGCCCGGGGGGTTTCCAAAGCTCCTACAATGAGCAGTTCTTC

v_gene: TRBV6-5
abundance: once
d_gene: TRBD1
j_gene: TRBJ1-4
CDR3aa: CASGYRGRNEKLFF
CDR3nt: TGTGCCAGCGGATACAGGGGGAGGAATGAAAAACTGTTTTTT

v_gene: TRBV11-3
abundance: NA
d_gene: NA
j_gene: TRBJ1-1
CDR3aa: CASTERQGTEAFF
CDR3nt: TGTGCCAGCACCGAGAGGCAGGGAACTGAAGCTTTCTTT

v_gene: TRBV6-1
abundance: NA
d_gene: NA
j_gene: TRBJ1-2
CDR3aa: CASSDRGANYGYTF
CDR3nt: TGTGCCAGCAGTGATCGGGGGGCTAACTATGGCTACACCTTC

v_gene: TRBV18
abundance: NA
d_gene: NA
j_gene: TRBJ1-1
CDR3aa: CASSPPTGVVGTEAFF
CDR3nt: TGTGCCAGCTCACCACCGACGGGGGTTGTTGGGACTGAAGCTTTCTTT

v_gene: TRBV6-6
abundance: NA
d_gene: NA
j_gene: TRBJ1-5
CDR3aa: CASSHARGKDQPQHF
CDR3nt: TGTGCCAGCAGCCACGCGAGAGGAAAAGATCAGCCCCAGCATTTT

v_gene: TRBV5-1
abundance: NA
d_gene: NA
j_gene: TRBJ2-3
CDR3aa: CASSLVGGVGTDTQYF
CDR3nt: TGCGCCAGCAGCTTGGTCGGCGGGGTAGGAACAGATACGCAGTATTTT

v_gene: TRBV7-2
abundance: NA
d_gene: TRBD1
j_gene: TRBJ2-1
CDR3aa: CASSFKSQGGEQFF
CDR3nt: TGTGCCAGCAGCTTCAAGTCACAGGGGGGCGAGCAGTTCTTC

v_gene: TRBV6-5
abundance: few
d_gene: NA
j_gene: TRBJ2-6
CDR3aa: CASRSGGSGANVLTF
CDR3nt: TGTGCCAGCAGATCGGGGGGCTCCGGGGCCAACGTCCTGACTTTC

v_gene: TRBV12-5
abundance: NA
d_gene: NA
j_gene: TRBJ1-3
CDR3aa: CASGLGGGGNTIYF
CDR3nt: TGTGCTAGTGGTTTGGGTGGGGGGGGAAACACCATATATTTT

v_gene: TRBV2
abundance: few
d_gene: TRBD2
j_gene: TRBJ2-7
CDR3aa: CASKGGLAGTYEQYF
CDR3nt: TGTGCCAGCAAAGGGGGGCTAGCGGGCACCTACGAGCAGTACTTC

v_gene: TRBV24-1
abundance: NA
d_gene: NA
j_gene: TRBJ1-5
CDR3aa: CATSDYRVGQPQHF
CDR3nt: TGTGCCACCAGTGATTACAGGGTCGGGCAGCCCCAGCATTTT

v_gene: TRBV5-1
abundance: NA
d_gene: NA
j_gene: TRBJ2-1
CDR3aa: CASSEGGNEQFF
CDR3nt: TGCGCCAGCAGTGAGGGTGGTAATGAGCAGTTCTTC

v_gene: TRBV19
abundance: NA
d_gene: NA
j_gene: TRBJ2-1
CDR3aa: CASSTRGSPRGDEQFF
CDR3nt: TGTGCCAGTAGTACCCGAGGGTCCCCCAGAGGTGATGAGCAGTTCTTC

v_gene: TRBV2
abundance: NA
d_gene: NA
j_gene: TRBJ1-1
CDR3aa: CASSPDRMNTEAFF
CDR3nt: TGTGCCAGCAGCCCCGACAGGATGAACACTGAAGCTTTCTTT

v_gene: TRBV7-2
abundance: NA
d_gene: TRBD2
j_gene: TRBJ2-1
CDR3aa: CASRPILAGVYNEQFF
CDR3nt: TGTGCCAGCAGACCCATCCTAGCGGGGGTTTACAATGAGCAGTTCTTC

v_gene: TRBV3-1/TRBV3-2
abundance: NA
d_gene: TRBD2
j_gene: TRBJ2-2
CDR3aa: CASSLRGAGGPRTGELFF
CDR3nt: TGTGCCAGCAGCCTGAGAGGAGCGGGGGGGCCGCGCACCGGGGAGCTGTTTTTT

v_gene: TRBV18
abundance: NA
d_gene: NA
j_gene: TRBJ2-3
CDR3aa: CASTALTRDTQYF
CDR3nt: TGTGCCAGCACAGCCCTTACAAGAGATACGCAGTATTTT

v_gene: TRBV7-6
abundance: NA
d_gene: TRBD1
j_gene: TRBJ1-2
CDR3aa: CASSRAVGGSGQGDGYTF
CDR3nt: TGTGCCAGCAGCCGCGCTGTGGGGGGCTCCGGACAGGGAGACGGCTACACCTTC

v_gene: TRBV4-3
abundance: NA
d_gene: NA
j_gene: TRBJ2-5
CDR3aa: CASSQGTGVGETQYF
CDR3nt: TGCGCCAGCAGCCAAGGAACAGGCGTTGGCGAGACCCAGTACTTC

v_gene: TRBV6-5
abundance: NA
d_gene: NA
j_gene: TRBJ2-2
CDR3aa: CASNRQGGMLFF
CDR3nt: TGTGCCAGCAATCGACAGGGAGGTATGCTGTTTTTT

v_gene: TRBV7-8
abundance: once
d_gene: NA
j_gene: TRBJ1-5
CDR3aa: CASSLMGATFLLQPQHF
CDR3nt: TGTGCCAGCAGCTTAATGGGGGCAACCTTTTTGCTTCAGCCCCAGCATTTT

v_gene: TRBV2
abundance: NA
d_gene: TRBD1
j_gene: TRBJ2-3
CDR3aa: CASSGETGDSTDTQYF
CDR3nt: TGTGCCAGCAGTGGGGAGACAGGGGACAGCACAGATACGCAGTATTTT